This note documents a single T cell receptor (beta chain) sequence. This clone showed up just a few times. Its antigen target is currently unknown. No quality values exist for individual bases; no much larger clone is one base distant. Trimmed from V: 6 bases; trimmed from J: 4 bases; junction bases lacking a gene match: 11. Taken from the germline V gene (reference sequence), the CDR1 and CDR2 loops are MNHEY and SMNVEV. The CDR3 contains 17 residues, cysteine and phenylalanine counted. The sequence is cut down to CDR3 DNA, 51 bases in frame from base 1. This specimen comes from a study of T cell responses to AZD1222 COVID-19 vaccine (dated by TCRdb to about 2021). For context, the study as a whole: Because spike-specific TCR depth and breadth did not differ between the two schedules, AZD1222 recipients who got a second dose at roughly 4 weeks were pooled with those who got a second dose at roughly 12 weeks. TCR sequencing was performed for roughly 250 trial participants, of whom about 200 were given two doses of AZD1222 and around 25 were given two doses of MenACWY control vaccine. Enrollment into the trials was organized by age into subgroups of 18-55, 56-69 and 70-plus years, and those subgroups contained approximately 150, 30 and 60 TCR-sequenced participants, respectively.

Broader findings and caveats from the paper: Epitopes outside the regions mutated in the B.1.351 and B.1.1.7 variants were reportedly recognized by nearly half of the unique spike-specific TCRs. The vaccine-associated CD4 TCRs covered the entire spike protein, and the dominant responses fell in regions 160-218 and 743-854. Conclusions about previously exposed vaccinees were limited because only a handful of AZD1222 recipients were SARS-CoV-2 seropositive at baseline. A significant rise in spike-specific TCR breadth and depth was observed after two AZD1222 doses relative to day 0 and relative to MenACWY recipients. In the small 56-69-year group, the increase in depth fell short of significance, most likely because of low power. Because no samples from the day 14 peak response were available, repertoires could be characterized only after the peak T cell response. Participants were mostly white British and included more females than males, and it was suggested by the authors that clonal diversity may have been underestimated.

The time point label on this specimen signifies: baseline before first vaccination. Vaccinee samples were obtained from the UK trials COV001 and COV002, which included a single-blind randomized controlled phase 2/3 trial of AZD1222 (ChAdOx1 nCoV-19) in healthy adults. For TCRbeta chain sequencing, PBMC samples were collected from trial participants at day 0 and at day 28 after the second dose. The CDR3 regions of human TCRbeta chains were subjected to immunosequencing. For the original study's pipeline: TCRs in the repertoires were matched against a reference library of SARS-CoV-2-specific TCRs that had been generated with the MIRA antigen-specificity platform. Breadth was defined as the fraction of unique TCRs that were SARS-CoV-2-associated. Depth was defined as the fraction of total T cells that were SARS-CoV-2-associated. Using the MIRA data, each spike-specific TCR was mapped to the spike region that the TCR reacts to and placed in a CD4 or CD8 class. Log10-transformed breadth and depth values were compared by one-way ANOVA with Sidak's multiple comparisons tests. Imported from immuneACCESS, the table was reduced by TCRdb to in-frame sequences with V and J called. These copies leave out some clones; in studies compared against another copy, an unresolved V gene accounts for under half, and the cause of the remainder is not known. V, J and clone size reflect that table, while D and trimming were determined from the DNA. The sample records 110,000 to 150,000 clones, around 91% of which are singletons. The biggest ten clones account for around 1.5% of the sample.

The specimen was peripheral blood, collected on day 0 of AZD1222 vaccination. This sequence uses TRBV27 and TRBJ2-2; the central 10 bases match TRBD2. The clonotype comes from an adult in good health. The bases are TGTGCCAGCAGGGCCCTCCCAAGCGGGAGGGTCACCGGGGAGCTGTTTTTT. Translated, it reads CASRALPSGRVTGELFF.